Sequencing of this TCR beta chain was carried out in a study of cytomegalovirus exposure and HLA in healthy donors. Study-wide findings and caveats: Sequencing depth roughly uniform across donors was assumed in presence/absence analyses. Another analysis was done later, and it associated 15,000 to 20,000 TCR beta sequences with HLA alleles at 0.05 false discovery rate. Information on immune exposure was restricted to one variable (CMV serostatus).

With V trimmed by 0 bases and J by 7 bases, 10 bases remained unmatched. This CDR3 contains 16 residues. Germline V CDR1 and CDR2: SGHRS, YFSETQ. This PCR relied on a set of 60 Vbeta primers and 13 Jbeta primers. Generated by immunoSEQ multiplex PCR, the TCRdb table keeps only in-frame clones and is missing some. The table shows hundreds of thousands of clones, with 70% to 80% occurring only once. Comment on this clone: Its specificity is not known.

Sequences were obtained from PBMCs. This receptor was identified in a woman between 55 and 75 years old in good health and CMV-seropositive. The chain links TRBV5-1 to TRBJ2-1; 7 bases match TRBD2. Written as DNA, the CDR3 is TGCGCCAGCAGCTTGGAAGGGCTAGCGGAATATAATGAGCAGTTCTTC. It translates to CASSLEGLAEYNEQFF.